This entry concerns a single TCR beta chain. These data come from a study of T cell changes during pregnancy in multiple sclerosis. Assay used: immunoSEQ multiplex PCR; TCRdb lists only in-frame clones, some missing. The data hold about 17,000 clones, with around 90% observed a single time. The specimen comprised CD8+ T cells from peripheral blood mononuclear cells, sampled after pregnancy. The sequence was collected from a female donor in good health, enrolled as a control in a pregnancy study.

The CDR3 DNA follows: TGTGCCAGCACTAGCGGCAACACCGGGGAGCTGTTTTTT. This encodes CASTSGNTGELFF. The chain couples TRBV9 to TRBJ2-2; TRBD2 matches 7 bases. The CDR3 runs 13 residues. The V segment lost 6 bases and the J segment 2 bases; nucleotides outside the gene matches: 1. Germline V gene sequence: CDR1 SGDLS, CDR2 YYNGEE.